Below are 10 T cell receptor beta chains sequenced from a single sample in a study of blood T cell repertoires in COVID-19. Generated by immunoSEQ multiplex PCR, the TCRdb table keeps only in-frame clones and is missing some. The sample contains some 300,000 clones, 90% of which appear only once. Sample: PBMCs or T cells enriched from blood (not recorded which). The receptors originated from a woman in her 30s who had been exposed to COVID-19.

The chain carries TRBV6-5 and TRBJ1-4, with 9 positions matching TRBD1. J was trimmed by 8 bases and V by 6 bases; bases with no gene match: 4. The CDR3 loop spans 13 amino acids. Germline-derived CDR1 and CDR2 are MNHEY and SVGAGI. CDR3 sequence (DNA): TGTGCCAGCAGGGGGACAGGGAGGGAAAAACTGTTTTTT. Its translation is CASRGTGREKLFF.

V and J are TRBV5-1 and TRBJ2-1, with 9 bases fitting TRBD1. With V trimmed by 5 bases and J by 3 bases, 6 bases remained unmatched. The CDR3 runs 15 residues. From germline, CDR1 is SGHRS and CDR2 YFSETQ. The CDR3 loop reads CASSQDRGIYNEQFF. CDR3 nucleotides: TGCGCCAGCAGTCAAGACAGGGGGATCTACAATGAGCAGTTCTTC.

As DNA, the CDR3 is TGTGCCAGTAGTGGGCCATCTCTTAGCAATCAGCCCCAGCATTTT. It is translated as CASSGPSLSNQPQHF. The chain uses TRBV19 and TRBJ1-5, with D unresolved. Germline V gene sequence: CDR1 LNHDA, CDR2 SQIVND (reference sequence). The CDR3 contains 15 residues. Trimming removed 5 bases from V and 0 bases from J, with 11 bases in between.

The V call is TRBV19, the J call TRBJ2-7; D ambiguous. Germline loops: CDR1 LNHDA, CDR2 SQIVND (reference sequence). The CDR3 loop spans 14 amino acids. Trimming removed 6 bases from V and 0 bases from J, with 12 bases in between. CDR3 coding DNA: TGTGCCAGTAGAGCCACAGTGAACTCCTACGAGCAGTACTTC. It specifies CASRATVNSYEQYF.

In nucleotides, the CDR3 is TGCGCCAGCAGCCAAGCCCTAGCGGGACACCCCTACGAGCAGTACTTC. This codes for CASSQALAGHPYEQYF. The gene calls are TRBV4-3 and TRBJ2-7, with 9 bases aligning to TRBD2. This CDR3 has 16 residues. Germline lookup yields CDR1 LGHNA and CDR2 YSLEER. Trimming took 1 base from V and 2 from J; bases not matched to a gene: 6.

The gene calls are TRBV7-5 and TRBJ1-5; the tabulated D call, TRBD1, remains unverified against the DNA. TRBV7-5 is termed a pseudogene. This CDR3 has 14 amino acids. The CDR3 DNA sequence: TGTGCCAGAAGCTTTTTCAGGGGCAATCAGCCCCAGCATTTT. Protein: CARSFFRGNQPQHF.

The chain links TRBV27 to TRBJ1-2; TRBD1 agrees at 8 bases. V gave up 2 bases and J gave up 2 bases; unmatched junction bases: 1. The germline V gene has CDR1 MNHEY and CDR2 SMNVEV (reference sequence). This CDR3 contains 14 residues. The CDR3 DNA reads TGTGCCAGCAGTTTAGACAGGGGAAACTATGGCTACACCTTC. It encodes CASSLDRGNYGYTF.

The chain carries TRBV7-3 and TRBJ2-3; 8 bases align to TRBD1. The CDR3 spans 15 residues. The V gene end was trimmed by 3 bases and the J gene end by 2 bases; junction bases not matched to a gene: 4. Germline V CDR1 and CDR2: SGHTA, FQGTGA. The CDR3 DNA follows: TGTGCCAGCAGCTTTACAGGGGGAGACACAGATACGCAGTATTTT. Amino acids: CASSFTGGDTDTQYF.

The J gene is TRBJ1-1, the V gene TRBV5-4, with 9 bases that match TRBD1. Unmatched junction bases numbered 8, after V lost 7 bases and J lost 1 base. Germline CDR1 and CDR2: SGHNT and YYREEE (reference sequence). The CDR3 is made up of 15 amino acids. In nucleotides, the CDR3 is TGTGCCAGCGAGGACATGGACAGGGGGAACACTGAAGCTTTCTTT. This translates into CASEDMDRGNTEAFF. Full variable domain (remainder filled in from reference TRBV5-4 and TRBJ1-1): ETGVTQSPTHLIKTRGQQVTLRCSSQSGHNTVSWYQQALGQGPQFIFQYYREEENGRGNFPPRFSGLQFPNYSSELNVNALELDDSALYLCASEDMDRGNTEAFFGQGTRLTVV.

The CDR3 coding sequence is TGTGCCAGCAGCCAACTAGCAGATACGCAGTATTTT. This gives the protein CASSQLADTQYF. The chain has TRBV14 and TRBJ2-3; D ambiguous. Germline V gene lookup returns CDR1 SGHDN and CDR2 FVKESK. This CDR3 is built from 12 residues. V lost 2 bases, J lost 4 bases, and 4 bases lay in between.